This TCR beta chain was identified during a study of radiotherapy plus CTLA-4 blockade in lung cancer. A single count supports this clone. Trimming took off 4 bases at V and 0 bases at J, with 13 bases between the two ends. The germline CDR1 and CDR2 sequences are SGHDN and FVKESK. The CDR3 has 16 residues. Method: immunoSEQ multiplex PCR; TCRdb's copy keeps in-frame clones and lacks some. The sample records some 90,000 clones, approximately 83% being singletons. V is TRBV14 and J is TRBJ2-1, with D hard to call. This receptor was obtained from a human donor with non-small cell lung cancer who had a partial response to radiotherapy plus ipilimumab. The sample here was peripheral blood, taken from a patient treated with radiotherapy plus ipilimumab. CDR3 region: CASSLMTRSSYNEQFF. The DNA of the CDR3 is TGTGCCAGCAGCCTCATGACTCGGAGCTCCTACAATGAGCAGTTCTTC.